One and the same sample provided the 8 T cell receptor beta chains below, sequenced in a study of shared clonotypes between healthy human individuals. Repertoires were generated with immunoSEQ multiplex PCR, while TCRdb's copy carries only in-frame clones and drops some. The top ten hold around 0.47% of the sample, which has about 1.1 million clones, 70% to 80% seen once. Sequenced sample: memory CD4+ T cells from PBMCs. Subset: CD45RA-negative fraction. All receptors derive from a man younger than 30 in good health. Some clones in this sample may be carry-over from other donors' samples.

The chain carries TRBV6-6 and TRBJ2-3; D unclear. The CDR3 loop spans 14 amino acids. V dropped 0 bases and J dropped 2 bases, with 6 bases sitting between them. Germline V CDR1 and CDR2: MNHNY, SVGAGI (reference sequence). The CDR3 sequence: CASSYSSVTDTQYF. CDR3 in DNA: TGTGCCAGCAGTTACTCGTCAGTCACAGATACGCAGTATTTT.

This clone showed up just a few times. The chain employs TRBV19 and TRBJ2-1, with D tentatively TRBD2 (6 bases). Germline V gene data show CDR1 as LNHDA and CDR2 as SQIVND (reference sequence). This CDR3 is 16 amino acids long. Trimming left V 5 bases short and J 7 bases short, with 21 bases between. In DNA form, the CDR3 reads TGTGCCAGTAGTCCTTTTGGTCGGGAGAGAGGGAATGAGCAGTTCTTC. Amino acid sequence: CASSPFGRERGNEQFF.

This chain connects TRBV19 to TRBJ2-3; D is perhaps TRBD2 (5 bases). This CDR3 region has 13 residues. The germline V gene has CDR1 LNHDA and CDR2 SQIVND (reference sequence). V lost 5 bases, J lost 11 bases, and 17 bases lay in between. CDR3 amino acids: CASSWRATNGQYF. The CDR3 bases are TGTGCCAGTAGTTGGCGGGCAACGAATGGGCAGTATTTT. Full variable domain (rest looked up from reference TRBV19 and TRBJ2-3): DGGITQSPKYLFRKEGQNVTLSCEQNLNHDAMYWYRQDPGQGLRLIYYSQIVNDFQKGDIAEGYSVSREKKESFPLTVTSAQKNPTAFYLCASSWRATNGQYFGPGTRLTVL.

The chain employs TRBV19 and TRBJ2-7; possibly TRBD1 for D (6 bases). Trimming cost V 5 bases and J 2 bases, with 13 bases left between them. Germline V gives CDR1 LNHDA, CDR2 SQIVND (reference sequence). The CDR3 runs to 14 residues. The CDR3 coding sequence is TGTGCCAGTAGTGACCAGGGGCTGGCCTACGAGCAGTACTTC. Translation gives CASSDQGLAYEQYF.

This chain links TRBV6-5 with TRBJ2-2, with D perhaps matching TRBD1 (6 bases). The V gene's germline CDR1 is MNHEY and CDR2 SVGAGI. Trimming removed 5 bases from V and 6 bases from J, with 16 bases in between. The CDR3 covers 15 residues. The CDR3, as DNA: TGTGCCAGCAGTATAAACAGGGACATTCCCGGGGAGCTGTTTTTT. It translates to CASSINRDIPGELFF.

The chain employs TRBV19 and TRBJ1-4, with 8 bases matching TRBD1. Germline loops: CDR1 LNHDA, CDR2 SQIVND (reference sequence). The CDR3 consists of 13 residues. With V trimmed by 7 bases and J by 7 bases, 5 bases remained unmatched. The CDR3 loop reads CASNDRGGEKLFF. DNA for the CDR3: TGTGCCAGTAACGACAGGGGTGGTGAAAAACTGTTTTTT.

The chain links TRBV18 to TRBJ2-1, with D possibly being TRBD1 (6 bases). The V end was cut by 0 bases, the J end by 5 bases, with 14 bases between. Germline values: CDR1 KGHSH, CDR2 LQKENI. The CDR3 consists of 16 residues. CDR3 nucleotide sequence: TGTGCCAGCTCACCACCGTGGGGGACACTCGACAATGAGCAGTTCTTC. Residues: CASSPPWGTLDNEQFF.

The genes are TRBV28 and TRBJ2-5; D is undetermined. V was trimmed by 3 bases and J by 9 bases, leaving 11 bases between them. This CDR3 is built from 12 residues. Germline V lookup: CDR1 MDHEN, CDR2 SYDVKM. The DNA for the CDR3 is TGTGCCAGCAGTTTGTTGGCGGTCGCCCAGTACTTC. It codes for CASSLLAVAQYF.